This T cell receptor (beta chain) was sequenced during a study of cytomegalovirus exposure and HLA in healthy donors (dated by TCRdb to about 2017). Background for the entire study: In an earlier analysis of about 560 of the donors, approximately 300 Gb of sequence data and approximately 120 million unique TCR beta sequences from about 179 million T cells were reported. An early release covering some 640 HLA-typed donors comprised approximately 300 gigabases of sequencing data and around 80 million unique TCR sequences. Among the roughly 370 genotyped donors, 75% to 90% belonged to the genetic ancestry cluster associated with self-reported Caucasian donors. The study was designed to test whether signatures of past pathogen exposure could be identified by cataloging public T cell receptors. The study profiled the T cell repertoires of under 700 subjects by immunosequencing and related them to cytomegalovirus serostatus. In addition to the first cohort of roughly 700 subjects, a separate validation cohort of 130 or so different subjects was used. To predict cytomegalovirus infection status, the study combined high-throughput TCR immunosequencing, statistical association of individual TCRs with disease status, and machine learning. To study patterns of TCR occurrence, a later analysis re-analyzed previously published TCR beta repertoires from 650 to 750 donors and added high-resolution HLA genotyping. Rather than using new phenotypic data, the later analysis identified candidate immune exposures from TCR beta sequences and from how often those sequences occurred across donors. In an earlier analysis of a few hundred of the donors, high-throughput TCR beta sequencing was used to judge whether each TCR beta V gene segment behaved as functional or pseudogenic. Donor age, sex, ethnicity and CMV serostatus were compiled together with the repertoire data. A later genetic analysis used genome-wide SNP genotypes for about three fifths of the 666 donors, treating that subset as a discovery cohort. All discovery cohort repertoires had been generated on a single sequencing platform. HLA typing covered class I and class II loci at four-digit resolution. The number of donors typed differed by locus, with about 620-630 for A, B, C, DRB1 and DQB1, roughly 520 for DQA1, about 610 for DPA1, and around 430 for DPB1. Four to six DR-DQ haplotypes were handled as single units for association and clustering, since linkage in the cohort was strong. Among 300 to 450 genotyped donors of the cohort, an average of approximately 240,000 unique TCR beta nucleotide sequences were sequenced per donor, roughly 20% of them non-productive.

From the germline V gene, CDR1 is MDHEN and CDR2 is SYDVKM. V has 3 bases trimmed and J has 10 bases trimmed; junction bases matching no gene number 2. Including the terminal cysteine and phenylalanine, the CDR3 comprises 11 residues. CDR3 DNA is the only sequence kept; it has 33 bases, read in frame from the first base. This clone was counted between two and nine times. Its recognized antigen is unknown. The record has no base qualities; no much larger clone is one base away. To prepare the library, the immunoSEQ multiplex PCR assay was applied. For the multiplex PCR, a mixture combining 60 forward primers for TCR Vbeta segments and 13 reverse primers for TCR Jbeta segments was used. A multiplex PCR assay on genomic DNA amplified the CDR3 region of rearranged TCR beta genes. The amplified TCR beta libraries were sequenced on the Illumina HiSeq System as 87-base-pair reads. Processing in the source paper ran as follows. In a later analysis, 80 million or so unique TCR beta chains were counted across the approximately 670 repertoires, and around 11 million of these chains were shared by at least two donors. Raw reads were error-corrected and collapsed into unique sequences with a nearest-neighbor algorithm that merged closely related sequences to remove PCR and sequencing errors. CDR3 sequences were aligned to IMGT reference sequences to assign V, D and J gene segments. For a sequence to be retained, at least a six-nucleotide match to both a V gene segment and a J gene segment was required. Rearrangements were classified as productive when the CDR3 lacked stop codons and remained in frame with V and J, and all other rearrangements were classified as non-productive. Following IMGT convention, CDR3 was defined as the stretch from the second conserved V-encoded cysteine up to the conserved J-encoded phenylalanine. The earlier analysis of about 590 of the donors excluded sequences that lacked an unambiguous match to a single V gene segment. An earlier analysis of several hundred of the donors classified V segments as functional when productive rearrangements were above 56.7% and as segregating when the standard deviation between donors was above 5%. A statistical classification framework was developed to diagnose cytomegalovirus status using the catalog of TCR beta chain sequences. A later analysis assigned V and J genes by comparing TCR nucleotide sequences with IMGT/GENE-DB human TR gene sequences. Using the TCRdist pipeline, a later analysis assigned CDR3 sequences along with most-parsimonious VDJ recombination scenarios. In a later analysis, every TCR beta chain was defined by the combination of its CDR3 amino acid sequence and its V-gene family, and reads without a unique V-gene family were dropped. A later analysis removed 500 to 650 highly shared, low-generation-probability nucleotide sequences to deal with suspected cross-contamination and a sequencing artifact. In a later analysis, a clonal expansion index for each public chain was calculated from normalized within-repertoire ranks of inferred template counts. A later analysis computed generation probabilities with a VDJ recombination model fitted to out-of-frame rearrangements, and checked the results against IGoR. In a later analysis, hypergeometric tests were used to score TCR-TCR, TCR-HLA and TCR-CMV co-occurrence, with a repertoire-size bias correction applied to TCR pairs. False discovery rates were estimated in a later analysis by permuting HLA or CMV assignments 20 times. In a later analysis, co-occurring TCRs were grouped with DBSCAN, and TCRdist sequence similarity was added when clustering was performed within HLA-allele-positive subsets. Repertoires with fewer than 30,000 or more than 120,000 public chains were left out of co-occurrence clustering, as were roughly five repertoires with anomalous nucleotide sharing. The table comes from immuneACCESS by way of TCRdb, which keeps in-frame sequences with V and J called. Part of the clones is missing from these tables; in studies checked, under half for an unresolved V gene and the rest for unknown reasons. The DNA was the basis for D and trimming; V, J and clone size are from that table. The sample contains more than 150,000 clones, 80% to 90% of them found a single time. The ten largest clonotypes hold about a tenth of the sample.

The cohort was made up of 666 healthy bone marrow donors. All cohort members were sampled while nominally healthy, although unrecorded immune exposures were likely present. The donor was CMV seropositive and belonged to the group of some 290 seropositive cohort members. Every donor gave a peripheral blood sample, and the peripheral blood mononuclear cells from that sample were used for TCR beta sequencing. Genomic DNA extraction from the blood cell samples was performed with the Qiagen DNeasy Blood Extraction Kit. Here is what the overall study found, with its caveats: Because some donors lacked HLA typing at each locus, the association tests relied only on the typed subset. A cluster of highly shared sequence variants was judged likely to be a technical artifact of the sequencing pipeline. Across donors, most TCR sequences were observed very rarely, whereas some public TCRs were present in many individuals. A later genetic analysis reported fewer N-insertions in productive TCRs among donors in an Asian-associated ancestry cluster than the approximately 670-donor mean. In a later analysis, HLA-associated TCR beta chains showed more clonal expansion and lower generation probabilities than non-associated chains that were equally common. According to a later analysis, TCR association rates differed among HLA loci, with DRB1 alleles showing the most associated TCRs and HLA-C alleles showing the fewest. Correlated functional status among segregating V segments might be attributable to linkage disequilibrium, but an unknown experimental factor could not be ruled out. The authors suggested that the approach could potentially be generalized to other disease states and immunological phenotypes. In a later analysis, 15,000 to 20,000 TCR beta sequences were associated with specific HLA alleles at a false discovery rate of 0.05. The classifier was reported to diagnose cytomegalovirus status with high specificity and sensitivity in both the original and validation cohorts. Because counts were too low, under 20 rarely observed V segments, including chromosome 9 orphons, were left out of the earlier analysis of about 500 of the donors. A further reported finding was that TCR beta sequences accurately predicted the HLA-A and HLA-B alleles for most subjects in the first cohort. A few of the identified cytomegalovirus-associated TCR beta chains were confirmed in vitro to be specific for cytomegalovirus antigens. Some IMGT-functional V segments, including TRBV6-2 and TRBV6-3, could not be told apart with the 87-base-pair reads, so those segments were excluded. Presence/absence analyses assumed roughly uniform sequencing depth across donors, an assumption that may not hold. Only TCR beta chains were sequenced in this cohort, and the absence of alpha or paired-chain data limited detectable features. Immune exposure information for the cohort was limited to CMV serostatus. V-gene and J-gene trimming of TCR beta chains was associated with a missense DCLRE1C variant in a later genetic analysis, and the association was replicated in an independent cohort. In an earlier analysis of around 600 of the donors, most TCR beta V segments appeared in productive rearrangements about 87% or about 30% of the time, broadly matching IMGT annotations. Several of the top co-occurrence clusters appeared to be linked to parvovirus B19, influenza, CMV and Epstein-Barr virus, according to a later analysis. In the study, approximately 160 TCR beta chains were listed as associated with cytomegalovirus. According to a later analysis, most CMV-associated TCR beta chains appeared to be HLA-restricted, and the HLA associations seemed to be driven largely by CMV exposure. When HLA alleles, especially DR and DQ, strongly co-occurred, TCR associations were difficult to assign to individual alleles.

The V and J genes are TRBV28 and TRBJ1-1, with 7 bases aligning to TRBD1. Sequenced sample: PBMCs. This receptor was identified in a man between 18 and 29 years old in good health and CMV-seropositive. The nucleotide sequence reads as follows: TGTGCCAGCAGTTTGAACAGGGGAGCTTTCTTT. Its protein product is CASSLNRGAFF.